This is a list of T cell receptor beta chains from one sample in a study of early T cells in non-severe SARS-CoV-2 infection. Each CDR3 protein is one row after TCRdb ran MiXCR on the 5' RACE reads. Of about 40,000 distinct CDR3 sequences in the sample, 5% to 6.5% are singletons; the top ten hold roughly 8.2%. This specimen was whole blood, taken at baseline. The receptors were gathered from an adult who was a healthcare worker with PCR-confirmed SARS-CoV-2 infection or an uninfected control (not recorded which). The CDR3 runs from the conserved cysteine through the conserved F or W. D genes are given only for firm matches. Size tells how often a clone was seen (once, few, many) or the class of an expanded clone, and some rows leave it out.

j_gene: TRBJ2-3; d_gene: TRBD2; v_gene: TRBV5-5; abundance: -; CDR3nt: TGTGCCAGCAGCGGAGGGACTATCAGCACAGATACGCAGTATTTT; CDR3aa: CASSGGTISTDTQYF
j_gene: TRBJ1-1; d_gene: TRBD1; v_gene: TRBV4-1; abundance: many; CDR3nt: TGCGCCAGCAGCCAAGGCGGCGTAGGGGGCAAAGCTTTCTTT; CDR3aa: CASSQGGVGGKAFF
j_gene: TRBJ2-1; d_gene: -; v_gene: TRBV6-4; abundance: many; CDR3nt: TGTGCCAGCAGTGGGCAGGGAACCCTTACATACAATGAGCAGTTCTTC; CDR3aa: CASSGQGTLTYNEQFF
j_gene: TRBJ2-5; d_gene: TRBD1; v_gene: TRBV28; abundance: -; CDR3nt: TGTGCCGCCTACTCGACAGGGGGAGAGACCCAGTACTTC; CDR3aa: CAAYSTGGETQYF
j_gene: TRBJ1-5; d_gene: -; v_gene: TRBV12-3/TRBV12-4; abundance: many; CDR3nt: TGTGCCAGCAGTATATCCACAGGGCGTCAGCCCCAGCATTTT; CDR3aa: CASSISTGRQPQHF
j_gene: TRBJ2-7; d_gene: TRBD1; v_gene: TRBV20-1; abundance: few; CDR3nt: TGCAGTGCTAGAAAGGACAGGGACTCCTACGAGCAGTACTTC; CDR3aa: CSARKDRDSYEQYF
j_gene: TRBJ2-3; d_gene: TRBD2; v_gene: TRBV29-1; abundance: -; CDR3nt: TGCAGCGTCTCTCGAGCGGGGGGAACAGATACGCAGTATTTT; CDR3aa: CSVSRAGGTDTQYF
j_gene: TRBJ2-3; d_gene: -; v_gene: TRBV12-3/TRBV12-4; abundance: many; CDR3nt: TGTGCCAGCAGTTTTTGGGCAGCCGTTCCAGATACGCAGTATTTT; CDR3aa: CASSFWAAVPDTQYF
j_gene: TRBJ2-7; d_gene: TRBD2; v_gene: TRBV12-3/TRBV12-4; abundance: many; CDR3nt: TGTGCCAGCAGCCGGCTAGCGGGGGATTCCGAGCAGTACTTC; CDR3aa: CASSRLAGDSEQYF
j_gene: TRBJ1-2; d_gene: -; v_gene: TRBV12-3/TRBV12-4; abundance: few; CDR3nt: TGTGCCAGCAGTTTAAGGGTGGGGGTTAACTATGGCTACACCTTC; CDR3aa: CASSLRVGVNYGYTF
j_gene: TRBJ2-3; d_gene: TRBD2; v_gene: TRBV12-3/TRBV12-4; abundance: few; CDR3nt: TGTGCCAGCACCGTAAGCGGGGAAGGAAACACAGATACGCAGTATTTT; CDR3aa: CASTVSGEGNTDTQYF
j_gene: TRBJ2-3; d_gene: -; v_gene: TRBV29-1; abundance: few; CDR3nt: TGCAGCGTTATTAGGGCCACGAGCACAGATACGCAGTATTTT; CDR3aa: CSVIRATSTDTQYF
j_gene: TRBJ2-7; d_gene: -; v_gene: TRBV7-9; abundance: -; CDR3nt: TGTGCCAGCAGCCCCCTTTCCAGCGAGCAGTACTTC; CDR3aa: CASSPLSSEQYF
j_gene: TRBJ2-1; d_gene: -; v_gene: TRBV28; abundance: many; CDR3nt: TGTGCCAGCAGTGACGGAGGGCCTACCTACAATGAGCAGTTCTTC; CDR3aa: CASSDGGPTYNEQFF
j_gene: TRBJ2-3; d_gene: -; v_gene: TRBV3-1; abundance: many; CDR3nt: TGTGCCAGCAGCGAAAGACAAACCACAGATACGCAGTATTTT; CDR3aa: CASSERQTTDTQYF
j_gene: TRBJ2-1; d_gene: -; v_gene: TRBV6-4; abundance: few; CDR3nt: TGTGCCAGCAGTAATCGGGACAACAATGAGCAGTTCTTC; CDR3aa: CASSNRDNNEQFF
j_gene: TRBJ2-6; d_gene: -; v_gene: TRBV4-2; abundance: -; CDR3nt: TGTGCCAGCAGCCAAGGGACAGACAAGAGCTCTGGGGCCAACGTCCTGACTTTC; CDR3aa: CASSQGTDKSSGANVLTF
j_gene: TRBJ2-7; d_gene: TRBD2; v_gene: TRBV18; abundance: many; CDR3nt: TGTGCCAGCTCACCCACTAGCGGGTCCTACGAGCAGTACTTC; CDR3aa: CASSPTSGSYEQYF
j_gene: TRBJ2-5; d_gene: TRBD2; v_gene: TRBV12-3/TRBV12-4; abundance: many; CDR3nt: TGTGCCAGCAGTATTATACGGGGGGTTCAAGAGACCCAGTACTTC; CDR3aa: CASSIIRGVQETQYF
j_gene: TRBJ2-3; d_gene: TRBD2; v_gene: TRBV4-1; abundance: many; CDR3nt: TGCGCCAGCAATCAACCATTAGCGGGGGCGCATACGCAGTATTTT; CDR3aa: CASNQPLAGAHTQYF
j_gene: TRBJ2-1; d_gene: -; v_gene: TRBV3-2; abundance: many; CDR3nt: TGTGCGAATAAATCCGGGACAGGGTACCATAGTGAGCAGTTCTTC; CDR3aa: CANKSGTGYHSEQFF
j_gene: TRBJ1-1; d_gene: -; v_gene: TRBV20-1; abundance: -; CDR3nt: TGCAGTGCTAGACAGGACAGTCGTTACACTGAAGCTTTCTTT; CDR3aa: CSARQDSRYTEAFF
j_gene: TRBJ1-1; d_gene: -; v_gene: TRBV6-1; abundance: many; CDR3nt: TGTGCCAGCAGCTACAGGGCTACGAACACTGAAGCTTTCTTT; CDR3aa: CASSYRATNTEAFF
j_gene: TRBJ2-3; d_gene: -; v_gene: TRBV24-1; abundance: -; CDR3nt: TGTGCCACCAGTGATGTAGGGATCTATACGCAGTATTTT; CDR3aa: CATSDVGIYTQYF
j_gene: TRBJ2-7; d_gene: -; v_gene: TRBV27; abundance: -; CDR3nt: TGTGCCAGCAGTTTAAACGGGAACAGCTACGAGCAGTACTTC; CDR3aa: CASSLNGNSYEQYF
j_gene: TRBJ2-1; d_gene: -; v_gene: TRBV7-2; abundance: many; CDR3nt: TGTGCCAGCAGCTTAAACAGGGTGGCCTTTATAGATGAGCAGTTCTTC; CDR3aa: CASSLNRVAFIDEQFF
j_gene: TRBJ2-3; d_gene: -; v_gene: TRBV6-1; abundance: many; CDR3nt: TGTGCCAGCAGTCTAAGAGTGGCAGATACGCAGTATTTT; CDR3aa: CASSLRVADTQYF
j_gene: TRBJ1-1; d_gene: -; v_gene: TRBV7-9; abundance: many; CDR3nt: TGTGCCAGCAGCTTAGAGGTGAACACTGAAGCTTTCTTT; CDR3aa: CASSLEVNTEAFF
j_gene: TRBJ1-5; d_gene: -; v_gene: TRBV7-9; abundance: many; CDR3nt: TGTGCCAGCAGCTTATCTTTTCAGCCCCAGCATTTT; CDR3aa: CASSLSFQPQHF
j_gene: TRBJ2-7; d_gene: TRBD2; v_gene: TRBV20-1; abundance: many; CDR3nt: TGCAGTGCTCCCAAACCAGCGGGGGGGGACGAGCAGTACTTC; CDR3aa: CSAPKPAGGDEQYF
j_gene: TRBJ1-1; d_gene: -; v_gene: TRBV7-9; abundance: many; CDR3nt: TGTGCCAGCAGCTTCGAGGGCTTGAACACTGAAGCTTTCTTT; CDR3aa: CASSFEGLNTEAFF
j_gene: TRBJ2-1; d_gene: TRBD1; v_gene: TRBV24-1; abundance: many; CDR3nt: TGTGCCACCAGTGGTGCACAGGGGAACTACAATGAGCAGTTCTTC; CDR3aa: CATSGAQGNYNEQFF
j_gene: TRBJ2-7; d_gene: -; v_gene: TRBV27; abundance: many; CDR3nt: TGTGCCAGCAGTTCCGGGACACAAACCTACGAGCAGTACTTC; CDR3aa: CASSSGTQTYEQYF
j_gene: TRBJ1-6; d_gene: -; v_gene: TRBV3-1; abundance: many; CDR3nt: TGTGCCAGCAAAATCCAGGGGAGTTGGGGTTCACCCCTCCACTTT; CDR3aa: CASKIQGSWGSPLHF
j_gene: TRBJ2-3; d_gene: TRBD1; v_gene: TRBV20-1; abundance: once; CDR3nt: TGCAGTGCTGCTCGACAGGGGAGCACAGATACGCAGTATTTT; CDR3aa: CSAARQGSTDTQYF
j_gene: TRBJ1-1; d_gene: -; v_gene: TRBV12-3/TRBV12-4; abundance: many; CDR3nt: TGTGCCACCTCGGGAGGGTGGGAAGCTTTCTTT; CDR3aa: CATSGGWEAFF
j_gene: TRBJ2-1; d_gene: -; v_gene: TRBV6-2/TRBV6-3; abundance: few; CDR3nt: TGTGCCAGCAGTTACTCGAGCAGGGCCATCTACAATGAGCAGTTCTTC; CDR3aa: CASSYSSRAIYNEQFF
j_gene: TRBJ2-1; d_gene: -; v_gene: TRBV19; abundance: many; CDR3nt: TGTGCCAGTAGTTTGTCCACCTACGACAATGAGCAGTTCTTC; CDR3aa: CASSLSTYDNEQFF
j_gene: TRBJ2-7; d_gene: -; v_gene: TRBV27; abundance: many; CDR3nt: TGTGCCAGCGCTTCCTATGACTACGAGCAGTACTTC; CDR3aa: CASASYDYEQYF
j_gene: TRBJ2-5; d_gene: -; v_gene: TRBV5-4; abundance: many; CDR3nt: TGTGCCAGCAGCGAAAGTCAGGGGCTAGGAAGGGAGACCCAGTACTTC; CDR3aa: CASSESQGLGRETQYF
j_gene: TRBJ2-3; d_gene: -; v_gene: TRBV2; abundance: many; CDR3nt: TGTGCCAGCGCCCTCGGGGCAGGAGGGGCAGATACGCAGTATTTT; CDR3aa: CASALGAGGADTQYF
j_gene: TRBJ1-5; d_gene: -; v_gene: TRBV2; abundance: many; CDR3nt: TGTGCCAGCAGGTATAGCAATCAGCCCCAGCATTTT; CDR3aa: CASRYSNQPQHF
j_gene: TRBJ1-4; d_gene: -; v_gene: TRBV25-1; abundance: many; CDR3nt: TGTGCCAGCAGTGATCCGTCCAGCTTTAATGAAAAACTGTTTTTT; CDR3aa: CASSDPSSFNEKLFF
j_gene: TRBJ2-1; d_gene: TRBD2; v_gene: TRBV5-4; abundance: few; CDR3nt: TGTGCCAGCAGCCCCGGGCAGTGGTTAGCGGGGGACCTAAACAATGAGCAGTTCTTC; CDR3aa: CASSPGQWLAGDLNNEQFF